The 5 T cell receptor beta chains in this list originate from one sample, sequenced in a study of blood T cells in healthy people across ages. The use of a sample-barcoded 5' primer and a J-beta primer mix characterized a second PCR of about 6 to 12 cycles. Via MiXCR, TCRdb re-called the 5' RACE reads, giving one row per CDR3 protein. The profile shows about 640,000 distinct CDR3 sequences, roughly 58% of them singletons. Material for sequencing was blood. The receptors here all came from a man in his sixties in good health.

This clonotype was detected only once. The chain joins TRBV11-1 to TRBJ2-7, with a weak D call TRBD1 (6 bases). TRBJ2-5 explains the end of the DNA better; the J call may be wrong. Germline V lookup: CDR1 SGHAT, CDR2 FQDESV (reference sequence). The CDR3 is made up of 18 amino acids. The CDR3 loop reads CASTRTGPRAGTGETQYF. DNA for the CDR3: TGTGCCAGCACCAGAACAGGGCCGAGAGCTGGTACTGGAGAGACCCAGTACTTC.

The V gene is TRBV28, the J gene TRBJ1-2, with D uncertain. Germline CDR1 is MDHEN and CDR2 is SYDVKM. This CDR3 is 13 amino acids long. Between the trimmed V and J ends, which lost 3 bases and 6 bases, there was a span of 11 bases. CDR3 region: CASSFSGFDGYTF. CDR3 sequence (DNA): TGTGCCAGCAGTTTTTCGGGGTTTGATGGCTACACCTTC.

This clonotype was counted a few times. CDR3 nucleotide sequence: TGCAGCGAACCACAGGGCCTCGAATCCCAAGAGACCCAGTACTTC. This sequence encodes CSEPQGLESQETQYF. V is TRBV29-1 and J is TRBJ2-5; D possibly corresponds to TRBD1 (6 bases). Germline V gene data show CDR1 as SQVTM and CDR2 as ANQGSEA. V was trimmed by 7 bases and J by 1 base, leaving 19 bases between them. This CDR3 contains 15 residues.

J is TRBJ2-1 and V is TRBV20-1, with D tentatively TRBD1 (6 bases). Germline-derived CDR1 and CDR2 are DFQATT and SNEGSKA (reference sequence). V lost 1 base, J lost 15 bases, and 13 bases lay in between. The length of the CDR3 is 11 residues. The CDR3 bases are TGCAGTGCTAGAGGGTCAGCCAGGGGGTTCTTC. It translates to CSARGSARGFF.

V and J are TRBV7-2 and TRBJ2-6, with 11 nucleotides matching TRBD2. Germline CDR1 SGHTA, CDR2 FQGNSA. The CDR3 runs 18 residues. The J segment lost 2 bases and the V segment lost 5 bases, leaving 8 bases of the junction unmatched. As DNA, the CDR3 is TGTGCCAGCAGCAGATATAGCGGGGGGGCACCTGGGGCCAACGTCCTGACTTTC. Translation gives CASSRYSGGAPGANVLTF.